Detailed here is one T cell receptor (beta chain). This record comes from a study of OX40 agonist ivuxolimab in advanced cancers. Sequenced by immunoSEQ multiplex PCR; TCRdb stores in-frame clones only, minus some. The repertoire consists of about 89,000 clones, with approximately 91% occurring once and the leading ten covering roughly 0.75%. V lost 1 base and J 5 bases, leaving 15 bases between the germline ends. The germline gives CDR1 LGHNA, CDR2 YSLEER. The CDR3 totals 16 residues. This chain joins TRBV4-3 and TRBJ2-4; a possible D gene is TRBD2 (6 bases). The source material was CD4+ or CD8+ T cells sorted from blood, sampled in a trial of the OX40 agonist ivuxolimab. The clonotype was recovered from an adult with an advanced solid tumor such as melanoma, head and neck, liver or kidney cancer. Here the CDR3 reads CASSQGGGGPENIQYF. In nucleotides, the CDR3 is TGCGCCAGCAGCCAAGGGGGAGGTGGCCCCGAAAACATTCAGTACTTC.